The 21 T cell receptor beta chains in this list originate from one sample, sequenced in a study of OX40 agonist ivuxolimab in advanced cancers. The protocol was immunoSEQ multiplex PCR, while the TCRdb copy is restricted to in-frame clones and leaves out a portion. The table includes 30,000 to 45,000 clones, about 80% detected once. Sequenced here: CD4+ or CD8+ T cells sorted from blood, sampled in a trial of the OX40 agonist ivuxolimab. These receptors were collected from an adult with an advanced solid tumor such as melanoma, head and neck, liver or kidney cancer.

This clone was picked up a small number of times. The J gene is TRBJ1-1, the V gene TRBV30; tentatively, D is TRBD1 (5 bases). The length of the CDR3 is 15 residues. V lost 0 bases, J lost 3 bases, and 14 bases lay in between. CDR1 is GTSNPN, CDR2 SVGIG, per germline (reference sequence). CDR3 DNA: TGTGCCTGGAGTGTCGGGGCAGGAGGAGACACTGAAGCTTTCTTT. Translating gives CAWSVGAGGDTEAFF.

This clone was recorded a few times. One end of the junction varies from germline; a read error may be responsible. The chain links TRBV5-6 to TRBJ1-2, with a possible D match to TRBD1 (5 bases). Germline CDR1 reads SGHDT; CDR2 reads YYEEEE. CDR3 size: 12 residues. The CDR3 reads CASSSGTRLEYF. The CDR3 nucleotides read TGTGCCAGCAGCTCGGGGACTAGACTGGAATACTTC.

The J gene is TRBJ2-1, the V gene TRBV12-5; unclear D gene. CDR1 and CDR2 from the germline V gene are LGHNT and FRNRAP. The V and J ends lost 6 bases and 12 bases respectively, with 21 bases between them. This CDR3 is 14 amino acids long. CDR3 bases: TGTGCTAGTGGATCCTCCGACCGGGCCTCGGGGCAGTTCTTC. This encodes CASGSSDRASGQFF. Together with reference TRBV12-5 and TRBJ2-1, the CDR3 gives the full variable domain: DARVTQTPRHKVTEMGQEVTMRCQPILGHNTVFWYRQTMMQGLELLAYFRNRAPLDDSGMPKDRFSAEMPDATLATLKIQPSEPRDSAVYFCASGSSDRASGQFFGPGTRLTVL.

The chain links TRBV5-4 to TRBJ2-7; TRBD2 matches at 10 bases. CDR1 is SGHNT and CDR2 is YYREEE in the germline V gene (reference sequence). The CDR3 totals 14 residues. The V segment lost 4 bases and the J segment 4 bases; nucleotides outside the gene matches: 5. For the CDR3, the DNA is TGTGCCAGCAGCCGGAGCGGGGGGGTATACGAGCAGTACTTC. Amino acid sequence: CASSRSGGVYEQYF. The full variable domain, in which reference TRBV5-4 and TRBJ2-7 provide the parts outside the CDR3, is ETGVTQSPTHLIKTRGQQVTLRCSSQSGHNTVSWYQQALGQGPQFIFQYYREEENGRGNFPPRFSGLQFPNYSSELNVNALELDDSALYLCASSRSGGVYEQYFGPGTRLTVT.

The chain has TRBV7-2 and TRBJ2-2; maybe TRBD1 (6 bases). Deletions cut 3 bases from V and 5 bases from J, with 19 bases between. The germline V gene has CDR1 SGHTA and CDR2 FQGNSA. This CDR3 spans 17 amino acids. The chain's CDR3 is CASSLRRQAGETGELFF. The CDR3 region has the DNA TGTGCCAGCAGCTTGAGAAGACAGGCAGGGGAAACCGGGGAGCTGTTTTTT.

This clone was seen once. The genes are TRBV6-4 and TRBJ2-1; TRBD2 might be the D (6 bases). The V gene lost 2 bases and the J gene lost 5 bases, with 25 bases spanning the gap. CDR3 size: 19 residues. From germline, CDR1 is MRHNA and CDR2 SNTAGT. This chain's CDR3 is CASSDVGPGLIGPNNEQFF. Here the CDR3 DNA reads TGTGCCAGCAGTGACGTGGGCCCAGGACTAATTGGTCCCAACAATGAGCAGTTCTTC.

This clone was recorded once. The J gene is TRBJ2-7, the V gene TRBV6-6; 8 nucleotides agree with TRBD1. Germline CDR1 MNHNY, CDR2 SVGAGI (reference sequence). With 8 bases clipped from V and 3 bases from J, the junction kept 6 bases outside the gene matches. This CDR3 spans 13 amino acids. The CDR3 reads CASLQGTGYEQYF. In DNA form, the CDR3 reads TGTGCCAGCCTTCAAGGGACAGGCTACGAGCAGTACTTC.

CDR3 DNA sequence: TGCAGCGTTAGGAATAGCAATCAGCCCCAGCATTTT. Its protein is CSVRNSNQPQHF. V gene TRBV29-1 combines with J gene TRBJ1-5, with D hard to call. CDR3 size: 12 residues. The V end lost 5 bases, the J end lost 0 bases, and 5 bases lay between the germline ends. Germline CDR1 is SQVTM and CDR2 is ANQGSEA.

This clone was seen a handful of times. This chain connects TRBV5-6 to TRBJ1-5, with 8 bases matching TRBD1. The CDR3 spans 15 residues. Trimming removed 2 bases from V and 4 bases from J; junction bases left unmatched: 5. Germline CDR1 is SGHDT and CDR2 is YYEEEE. CDR3: CASSFGTGPNQPQHF. The CDR3, as DNA: TGTGCCAGCAGCTTTGGGACAGGTCCTAATCAGCCCCAGCATTTT.

This chain uses TRBV4-3 with TRBJ2-1; D may be TRBD2 (7 bases). Germline CDR1 is LGHNA and CDR2 is YSLEER. Trimming stripped 4 bases from V and 8 bases from J, with 12 bases between. The CDR3 consists of 13 residues. CDR3 in amino acids: CASSLRGRDEQFF. The DNA for the CDR3 is TGCGCCAGCAGCCTGAGGGGGAGGGATGAGCAGTTCTTC.

V gene TRBV11-3 combines with J gene TRBJ2-1, with 9 bases identical to TRBD1. This CDR3 spans 15 amino acids. V lost 1 base and J lost 6; bases outside the gene matches: 4. CDR1 is SGHNT, CDR2 YENEEA, per germline. CDR3 amino acids: CASSLGQGGINEQFF. CDR3 DNA sequence: TGTGCCAGCAGCTTAGGACAGGGGGGGATCAATGAGCAGTTCTTC.

In its sample, this clone was seen a few times. The rearrangement links TRBV4-3 to TRBJ1-2; D unclear. CDR1 is LGHNA, CDR2 YSLEER, per germline. V lost 0 bases, J lost 5 bases, and 13 bases lay in between. The CDR3 sequence is 15 residues long. The CDR3 DNA is TGCGCCAGCAGCCAAGATCTGGAGGTGGGGTATGGCTACACCTTC. This encodes CASSQDLEVGYGYTF.

V usage is TRBV5-4 and J usage is TRBJ2-3, with D possibly TRBD2 on 5 matching bases. CDR1 is SGHNT, CDR2 YYREEE, per germline (reference sequence). V was pared by 1 base and J by 0 bases, with 9 bases between. CDR3 length: 15 residues. Here the CDR3 DNA reads TGTGCCAGCAGCTTGCAACGGGGAAGCACAGATACGCAGTATTTT. It specifies CASSLQRGSTDTQYF.

V gene TRBV4-3 combines with J gene TRBJ2-1; the D gene is possibly TRBD2 (5 bases). Germline lookup yields CDR1 LGHNA and CDR2 YSLEER. This CDR3 is built from 15 residues. V gave up 0 bases and J gave up 6 bases, with 12 bases separating them. The CDR3 protein is CASSQEGKRTNEQFF. The DNA of the CDR3 is TGCGCCAGCAGCCAAGAGGGAAAGCGGACCAATGAGCAGTTCTTC.

This chain connects TRBV27 to TRBJ2-3; D is perhaps TRBD1 (5 bases). This CDR3 has 14 amino acids. The germline V gene encodes CDR1 MNHEY and CDR2 SMNVEV (reference sequence). V lost 6 bases and J 3 bases, leaving 13 bases between the germline ends. The DNA of the CDR3 is TGTGCCAGCAGGGGAACAGGTCTGACAGATACGCAGTATTTT. Translated: CASRGTGLTDTQYF.

This chain uses TRBV9 with TRBJ1-6; no firm D call. CDR1 is SGDLS, CDR2 YYNGEE, per germline. The CDR3 consists of 12 residues. The germline V and J ends were trimmed by 0 bases and 5 bases, with 0 bases remaining between them. CDR3 sequence: CASSVDNSPLHF. Written as DNA, the CDR3 is TGTGCCAGCAGCGTAGATAATTCACCCCTCCACTTT.

The chain carries TRBV13 and TRBJ1-2, with TRBD1 matching 10 bases. Germline-derived CDR1 and CDR2 are PRHDT and FYEKMQ (reference sequence). Trimming removed 2 bases from V and 5 bases from J; junction bases left unmatched: 5. The CDR3 length is 15 residues. The CDR3 loop reads CASSLFGTGVYGYTF. The CDR3 nucleotides read TGTGCCAGCAGCTTATTTGGGACAGGGGTTTATGGCTACACCTTC.

This chain links TRBV4-2 with TRBJ2-5; D may be TRBD1 (5 bases). Trimming took off 0 bases at V and 4 bases at J, with 15 bases between the two ends. The CDR3 extends over 16 amino acids. CDR1 is LGHNA, CDR2 YNFKEQ, per germline. This chain's CDR3 is CASSQDRTMKGETQYF. CDR3 nucleotides: TGTGCCAGCAGCCAAGATCGGACAATGAAGGGAGAGACCCAGTACTTC.

This clone was seen only once. This chain links TRBV5-4 with TRBJ1-2, with 10 nucleotides matching TRBD1. V dropped 5 bases and J dropped 10; count of bases not matched to a gene: 8. Looked up from germline, CDR1 is SGHNT and CDR2 is YYREEE (reference sequence). The CDR3 has 13 residues. This CDR3 is CASRRGTGAPYTF. DNA for the CDR3: TGTGCCAGCAGAAGGGGGACAGGGGCCCCCTACACCTTC.

The rearrangement links TRBV25-1 to TRBJ2-7, with TRBD1 matching over 7 bases. This CDR3 comprises 15 residues. V gave up 4 bases and J gave up 0 bases; unmatched junction bases: 6. Germline V gene lookup returns CDR1 MGHDK and CDR2 SYGVNS. The CDR3 DNA sequence: TGTGCCAGCAGTGGACACAACAGGGGCTCCTACGAGCAGTACTTC. Residues: CASSGHNRGSYEQYF.

This chain joins TRBV5-6 and TRBJ1-1, with 7 bases fitting TRBD1. The ends lost 4 bases at V and 9 bases at J; junction bases unmatched: 9. This CDR3 comprises 13 residues. Germline loops: CDR1 SGHDT, CDR2 YYEEEE. The CDR3 is CASSPWTGKKAFF. CDR3 nucleotide sequence: TGTGCCAGCAGCCCGTGGACAGGCAAAAAAGCTTTCTTT.